This TCR beta chain was obtained from a study of technical replicates of blood from a few donors. Sequenced by immunoSEQ multiplex PCR; TCRdb stores in-frame clones only, minus some. The table records roughly 52,000 clones, 90% to 95% of them present only once. Deletions cut 0 bases from V and 0 bases from J, with 10 bases between. Per the germline V gene, CDR1 is LNHNV and CDR2 is YYDKDF (reference sequence). The CDR3 length is 16 residues. Sequenced input: PBMCs. This receptor was identified in a human donor in good health. Some clones in this sample may be carry-over from other donors' samples. The chain has TRBV15 and TRBJ2-3; the D gene is possibly TRBD1 (6 bases). CDR3 residues: CATSRDGTKSTDTQYF. CDR3 coding DNA: TGTGCCACCAGCAGAGATGGGACAAAGAGCACAGATACGCAGTATTTT. Together with reference TRBV15 and TRBJ2-3, the CDR3 gives the full variable domain: DAMVIQNPRYQVTQFGKPVTLSCSQTLNHNVMYWYQQKSSQAPKLLFHYYDKDFNNEADTPDNFQSRRPNTSFCFLDIRSPGLGDTAMYLCATSRDGTKSTDTQYFGPGTRLTVL.